This T cell receptor (beta chain) derives from a study of blood T cell repertoires in COVID-19. Original processing notes: Amplification of reference gene primers was used by the study to estimate nucleated cell counts. The protocol was immunoSEQ multiplex PCR, while the TCRdb copy is restricted to in-frame clones and leaves out a portion. D and trimming come from the DNA, and the V and J calls and clone size come from that table. The sample contains 200,000 to 300,000 clones, about 80% of which appear only once. Losses at the gene ends were 0 bases for V and 2 bases for J; bases not matched to a gene: 3. The CDR3 sequence is 17 residues long. From germline, CDR1 is SGHTA and CDR2 FQGTGA.

V gene TRBV7-3 combines with J gene TRBJ2-2, with 10 bases lining up with TRBD1. The sample taken for sequencing was peripheral blood. The sequence derives from a man older than 75 with acute or convalescent COVID-19. CDR3 protein: CASSLTRTGGNTGELFF. In DNA, the CDR3 is TGTGCCAGCAGCTTAACCCGGACAGGGGGTAACACCGGGGAGCTGTTTTTT.